This is a list of T cell receptor beta chains from one sample in a study of preoperative IRX-2 immunotherapy in early breast cancer. Produced via immunoSEQ multiplex PCR; TCRdb's table is partial and in-frame only. This sample carries 30,000 to 45,000 clones, roughly 82% of them seen once, and the ten largest clones take approximately 1.5%. The sample in question was lymph node tissue, obtained after IRX-2 immunotherapy. The origin of the receptors is a human donor with breast cancer. The CDR3 runs from the conserved cysteine through the conserved F or W.

length: 14
V: TRBV18
CDR3: CASSPGGDVYEQYF

length: 16
V: TRBV19
CDR3: CASTGTDKSSGNTIYF

length: 15
V: TRBV11-3
CDR3: CASSYGTGGRYGYTF

length: 14
V: TRBV6-8
CDR3: CASSYGAVNTEAFF

length: 16
V: TRBV28
CDR3: CASSDQWGQRNTEAFF

length: 16
V: TRBV5-1
CDR3: CASSLEWTGVSTEAFF

length: 16
V: TRBV28
CDR3: CASTTSGDRGGTEAFF

length: 16
V: TRBV28
CDR3: CASSFFGLVDNSPLHF

length: 15
V: TRBV15
CDR3: CATSRVIEGAYGYTF

length: 17
V: TRBV5-1
CDR3: CASSQQGSIFSVNEQFF

length: 14
V: TRBV19
CDR3: CASSMGTGGYEQYF

length: 14
V: TRBV19
CDR3: CASSARGGGTEAFF

length: 14
V: TRBV11-3
CDR3: CASSQGHPNTEAFF

length: 16
V: TRBV1
CDR3: CASSPQGQGANYGYTF

length: 14
V: TRBV5-1
CDR3: CASSLSRGTGELFF

length: 17
V: TRBV6-8
CDR3: CAISIRTGAGSNYGYTF

length: 16
V: TRBV7-5
CDR3: CASSRLTLRENEKLFF

length: 11
V: TRBV6-4
CDR3: CASGWGQPQHF

length: 15
V: TRBV19
CDR3: CASSTLQGLGTEAFF

length: 14
V: TRBV28
CDR3: CASSGGGRRTEAFF

length: 19
V: TRBV11-3
CDR3: CASSYLGTVTRAGNQPQHF

length: 19
V: TRBV19
CDR3: CASSIGRQGLGGPPYEQYF

length: 15
V: TRBV19
CDR3: CASSMDRGQAGGYTF

length: 16
V: TRBV18
CDR3: CASSPDPPGGNQPQHF

length: 14
V: TRBV30
CDR3: CAWSVPGFDYGYTF

length: 12
V: TRBV29-1
CDR3: CSVPDRGNEQFF

length: 14
V: TRBV5-1
CDR3: CASSLGSSGNTIYF

length: 20
V: TRBV7-7
CDR3: CASSYNRDRGLKSSTDTQYF

length: 15
V: TRBV19
CDR3: CASSIDRGVGQPQHF

length: 13
V: TRBV19
CDR3: CASSRTDSYEQYF

length: 14
V: TRBV25-1
CDR3: CASSDQWGSAEAFF

length: 12
V: TRBV6-8
CDR3: CASGQGYTEAFF

length: 14
V: TRBV11-3
CDR3: CASSQLGRDSEAFF

length: 18
V: TRBV5-1
CDR3: CASSLTTRAGGQNTEAFF

length: 14
V: TRBV28
CDR3: CASSLKIEGRRAFF

length: 15
V: TRBV5-1
CDR3: CASSLDGQGANGYTF

length: 16
V: TRBV6-8
CDR3: CASRVHQGSSNQPQHF

length: 17
V: TRBV6-8
CDR3: CASSYWTGRGSVDTQYF

length: 13
V: TRBV23-1
CDR3: CASSLSSGGTQYF

length: 15
V: TRBV11-3
CDR3: CASSLFPSSTDTQYF

length: 13
V: TRBV30
CDR3: CAWEDRGSLEAFF